This TCR beta chain was recorded in a study of T cells in Graves' hyperthyroidism and ophthalmopathy. Overall study results and limits: Most expanded thyroid clonotypes above 0.001 recurred in blood.

RNA transcripts yielded amplified TCR beta CDR3 regions. The TCR CDR3 was amplified in a first-round RT-PCR using the HTBI primer set. TCRdb reprocessed the multiplex PCR reads with MiXCR, giving one entry per CDR3 protein. The sample carries fewer than 500,000 distinct CDR3 sequences, roughly 15% recorded once. Ten or more counts support this clonotype. Its antigen is still unknown. The germline V gene has CDR1 SNHLY and CDR2 FYNNEI. The trim removed 3 bases at V and 6 bases at J, leaving 9 bases unmatched. The CDR3 has 16 residues. Material for sequencing was blood. The gene calls are TRBV2 and TRBJ2-3; 10 positions agree with TRBD2. This receptor was taken from a woman in her twenties or thirties with Graves' ophthalmopathy. The CDR3 sequence is CASSELASGGSDTQYF. CDR3 DNA: TGTGCCAGCAGTGAGTTGGCTAGCGGGGGATCGGATACGCAGTATTTT.